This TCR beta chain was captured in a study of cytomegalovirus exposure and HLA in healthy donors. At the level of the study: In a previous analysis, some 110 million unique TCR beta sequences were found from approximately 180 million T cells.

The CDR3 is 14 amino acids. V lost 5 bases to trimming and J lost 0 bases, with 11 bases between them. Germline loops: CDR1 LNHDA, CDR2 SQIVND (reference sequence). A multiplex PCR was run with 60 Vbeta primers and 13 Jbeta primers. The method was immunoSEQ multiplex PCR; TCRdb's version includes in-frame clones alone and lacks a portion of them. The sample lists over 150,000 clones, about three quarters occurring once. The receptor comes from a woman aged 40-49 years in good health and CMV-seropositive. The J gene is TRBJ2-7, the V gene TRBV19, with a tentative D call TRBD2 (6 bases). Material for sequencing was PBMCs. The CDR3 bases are TGTGCCAGTAGTCCGGGGGATCGCTCCTACGAGCAGTACTTC. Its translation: CASSPGDRSYEQYF. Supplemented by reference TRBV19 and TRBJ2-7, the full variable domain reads DGGITQSPKYLFRKEGQNVTLSCEQNLNHDAMYWYRQDPGQGLRLIYYSQIVNDFQKGDIAEGYSVSREKKESFPLTVTSAQKNPTAFYLCASSPGDRSYEQYFGPGTRLTVT.